This T cell receptor (beta chain) was sequenced for a study of blood T cell repertoires in COVID-19. With 5 bases removed from V and 1 base from J, the gap between germline ends came to 9 bases. Germline CDR1 is SGHTA and CDR2 is FQGNSA. The CDR3 is made up of 13 amino acids. The repertoire was sequenced with immunoSEQ multiplex PCR; TCRdb's copy has only in-frame clones and lacks some. The sample consists of roughly 200,000 clones, more than 70% of them appearing once. Sequenced material: peripheral blood. This receptor was obtained from an elderly woman with active or convalescent COVID-19. The rearrangement uses TRBV7-2 and TRBJ2-7, with D perhaps matching TRBD2 (5 bases). CDR3: CASSPERSYEQYF. CDR3 in DNA: TGTGCCAGCAGCCCCGAGCGGTCCTACGAGCAGTACTTC.